This entry concerns a single T cell receptor beta chain. The antigen remains undetermined. CDR3 length equals 19 residues. Germline-derived CDR1 and CDR2 are SGHRS and YFSETQ. V shed 4 bases and J 1 base; nucleotides not matched to a gene: 16. The data are from a study of shared clonotypes between healthy human individuals. Study-level points and caveats: Only blood was sampled, and tissue TCR repertoires likely differ from blood ones.

Clones were sequenced by immunoSEQ multiplex PCR, and TCRdb holds only the in-frame ones, with some missing. The sample holds fewer than 650,000 clones, about 79% seen once. For unsorted samples, genomic DNA was extracted from tens of millions of PBMCs. Input material: PBMCs. The chain links TRBV5-1 to TRBJ1-1, with TRBD1 matching over 10 bases. This clonotype originated in a woman in her thirties or forties in good health. Some clones in this sample may be carry-over from other donors' samples. CDR3 sequence (DNA): TGCGCCAGCAGCCCTGGGACAGGGGCGTGGGGGCAAGGGAACACTGAAGCTTTCTTT. Amino acids: CASSPGTGAWGQGNTEAFF. Variable domain in full (rest from reference TRBV5-1 and TRBJ1-1): KAGVTQTPRYLIKTRGQQVTLSCSPISGHRSVSWYQQTPGQGLQFLFEYFSETQRNKGNFPGRFSGRQFSNSRSEMNVSTLELGDSALYLCASSPGTGAWGQGNTEAFFGQGTRLTVV.